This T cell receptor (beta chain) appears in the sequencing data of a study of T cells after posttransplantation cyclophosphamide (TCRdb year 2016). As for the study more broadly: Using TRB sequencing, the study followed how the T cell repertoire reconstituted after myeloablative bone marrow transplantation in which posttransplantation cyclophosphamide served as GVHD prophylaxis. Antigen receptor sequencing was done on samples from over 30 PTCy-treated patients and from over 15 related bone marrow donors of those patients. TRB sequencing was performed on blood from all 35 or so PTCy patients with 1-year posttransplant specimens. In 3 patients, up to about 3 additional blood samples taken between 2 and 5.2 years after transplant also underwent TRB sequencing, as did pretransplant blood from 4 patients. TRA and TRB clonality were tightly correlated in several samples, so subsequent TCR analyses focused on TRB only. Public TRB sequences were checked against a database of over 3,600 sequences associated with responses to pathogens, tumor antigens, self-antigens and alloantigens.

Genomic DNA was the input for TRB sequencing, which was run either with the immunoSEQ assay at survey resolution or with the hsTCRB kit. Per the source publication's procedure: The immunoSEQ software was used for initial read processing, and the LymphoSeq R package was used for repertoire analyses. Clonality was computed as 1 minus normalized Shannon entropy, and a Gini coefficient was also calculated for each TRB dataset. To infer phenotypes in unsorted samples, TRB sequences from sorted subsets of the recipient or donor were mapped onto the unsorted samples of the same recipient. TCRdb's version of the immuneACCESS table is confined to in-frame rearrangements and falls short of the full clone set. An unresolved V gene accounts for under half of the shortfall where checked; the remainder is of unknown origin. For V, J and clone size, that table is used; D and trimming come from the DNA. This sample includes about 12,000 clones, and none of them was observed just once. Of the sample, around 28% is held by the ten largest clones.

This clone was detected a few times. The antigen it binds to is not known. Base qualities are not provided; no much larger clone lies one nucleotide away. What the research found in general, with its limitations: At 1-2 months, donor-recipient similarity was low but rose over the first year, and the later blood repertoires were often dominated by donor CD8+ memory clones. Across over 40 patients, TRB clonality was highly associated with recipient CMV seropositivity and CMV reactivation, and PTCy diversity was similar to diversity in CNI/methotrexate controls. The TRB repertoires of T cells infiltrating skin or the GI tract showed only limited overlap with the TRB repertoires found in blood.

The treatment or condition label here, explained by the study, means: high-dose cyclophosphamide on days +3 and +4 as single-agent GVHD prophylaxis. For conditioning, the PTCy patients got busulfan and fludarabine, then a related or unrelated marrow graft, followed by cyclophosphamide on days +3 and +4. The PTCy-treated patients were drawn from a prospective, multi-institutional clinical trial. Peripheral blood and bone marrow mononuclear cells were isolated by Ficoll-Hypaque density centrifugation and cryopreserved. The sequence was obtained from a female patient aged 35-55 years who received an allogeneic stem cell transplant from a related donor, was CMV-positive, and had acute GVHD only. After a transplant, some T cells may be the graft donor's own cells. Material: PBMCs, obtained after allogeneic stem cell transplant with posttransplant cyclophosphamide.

In nucleotides, the sequence is TGTGCCTGGAGTGGCCATTTTGAGACAGGGCGGTATGGCTACACCTTC. This encodes CAWSGHFETGRYGYTF. The sequence links TRBV30 to TRBJ1-2; a stretch of 7 junction bases matches TRBD1. The junction shows trimming of 1 base on V and 5 bases on J, and the gene matches do not reach 13 bases of it. The CDR3 goes from the cysteine to the phenylalanine over 16 residues. The DNA shown is the 48-base CDR3, in frame from base 1. CDR1 GTSNPN and CDR2 SVGIG were looked up in the germline V gene (reference sequence).